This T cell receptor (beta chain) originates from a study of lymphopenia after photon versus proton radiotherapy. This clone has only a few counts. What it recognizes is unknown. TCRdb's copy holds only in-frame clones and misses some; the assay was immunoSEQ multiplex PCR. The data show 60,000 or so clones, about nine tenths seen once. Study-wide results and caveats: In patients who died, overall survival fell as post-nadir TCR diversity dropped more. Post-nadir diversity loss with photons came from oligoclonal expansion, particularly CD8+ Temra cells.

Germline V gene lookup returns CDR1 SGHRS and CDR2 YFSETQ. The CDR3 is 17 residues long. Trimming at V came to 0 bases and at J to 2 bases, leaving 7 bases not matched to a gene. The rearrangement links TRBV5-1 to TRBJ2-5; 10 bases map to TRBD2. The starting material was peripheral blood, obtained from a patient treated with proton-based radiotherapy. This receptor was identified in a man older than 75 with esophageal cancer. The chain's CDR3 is CASSLAVGLAVQETQYF. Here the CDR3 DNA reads TGCGCCAGCAGCTTGGCGGTCGGACTAGCGGTTCAAGAGACCCAGTACTTC.